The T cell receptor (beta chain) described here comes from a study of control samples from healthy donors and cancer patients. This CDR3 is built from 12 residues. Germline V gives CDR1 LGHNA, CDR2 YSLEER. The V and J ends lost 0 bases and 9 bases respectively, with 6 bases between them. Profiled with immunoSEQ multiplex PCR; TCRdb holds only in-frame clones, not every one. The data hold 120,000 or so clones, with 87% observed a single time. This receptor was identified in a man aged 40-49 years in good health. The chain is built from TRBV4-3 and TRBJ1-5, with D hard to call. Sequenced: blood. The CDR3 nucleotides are TGCGCCAGCAGCCAAGATACCGGGCCCCAGCATTTT. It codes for CASSQDTGPQHF.